This T cell receptor beta chain was found in a study of CD8 T cells in ankylosing spondylitis. Study results and caveats: Both synovial fluid and blood in reactive arthritis had previously been reported to carry some motif variants. A TCR beta motif of about eight highly homologous variants seemed to mark ankylosing spondylitis blood. As for the disease-linked clones, they showed a CD8+ phenotype and occurred at relatively low frequencies in peripheral blood.

This clonotype was observed a handful of times. Antigen: not known. TCRdb reprocessed the 5' RACE reads via MiXCR and lists one record per CDR3 protein. Here the sample spans approximately 240,000 distinct CDR3 sequences, over 9.5% being singletons. Germline assignment: CDR1 SGHTA and CDR2 FQGNSA. The CDR3 contains 16 residues. V lost 6 bases, J lost 2 bases, and 17 bases lay in between. Sequencing was carried out using blood, either unsorted or a sorted T cell fraction (not recorded which). The chain combines TRBV7-2 with TRBJ2-1; the D call may be TRBD1 or TRBD2 (6 bases each). The sequence was collected from a male donor with ankylosing spondylitis or in good health (not recorded which). DNA for the CDR3: TGTGCCAGCAGTACAAAGGGGGGAAGCACCTACAATGAGCAGTTCTTC. Encoded protein: CASSTKGGSTYNEQFF.